This passage covers 7 T cell receptor beta chains from one sample sequenced in a study of T cells in Graves' hyperthyroidism and ophthalmopathy. Amplification of TCR beta CDR3 regions used RNA as the template. With the HTBI primer set, the TCR CDR3 went through a first round of RT-PCR. In TCRdb, the multiplex PCR reads were re-called with MiXCR into one record per CDR3 protein. The profile shows roughly 520,000 distinct CDR3 sequences, approximately 24% of them singletons. The sample taken for sequencing was blood. These TCRs come from a woman between 25 and 40 years old with Graves' ophthalmopathy.

There are many counts of this clonotype. J is TRBJ2-3 and V is TRBV5-1; TRBD1 matches at 7 bases. Trimming cost V 3 bases and J 4 bases; bases outside gene matches: 5. The CDR3 is 14 amino acids. In germline, CDR1 is SGHRS, CDR2 YFSETQ. The CDR3 DNA sequence: TGCGCCAGCAGCTCAGGGGGTGAGTCAGATACGCAGTATTTT. Protein sequence: CASSSGGESDTQYF.

This clonotype was counted a single time. The CDR3 does not end in the conserved phenylalanine or tryptophan, so this is likely a read error. J is TRBJ1-2 and V is TRBV7-2, with D perhaps matching TRBD1 (6 bases). CDR1 and CDR2 from the germline V gene are SGHTA and FQGNSA. The V end was cut by 2 bases, the J end by 3 bases, with 7 bases between. The length of the CDR3 is 13 residues. The CDR3, as DNA: TGTGCCAGCAGCTTACCAGGGGACTATGGCTACACCCTC. Protein sequence: CASSLPGDYGYTL.

This clonotype was recorded at least ten times. This chain uses TRBV5-1 with TRBJ1-2; TRBD1 might be the D (6 bases). Germline V gives CDR1 SGHRS, CDR2 YFSETQ. V lost 0 bases and J 4 bases, leaving 13 bases between the germline ends. This CDR3 is 15 amino acids long. The CDR3 DNA follows: TGCGCCAGCAGCTTGGACAGGGTTGGTGGCTATGGCTACACCTTC. Translation: CASSLDRVGGYGYTF.

This clonotype was counted a few times. The chain carries TRBV15 and TRBJ1-5; no clear D gene. This CDR3 is 17 amino acids long. Per germline, CDR1 LNHNV and CDR2 YYDKDF (reference sequence). The V and J ends lost 1 base and 0 bases respectively, with 13 bases between them. This chain's CDR3 is CATSRGGRLSSNQPQHF. Written as DNA, the CDR3 is TGTGCCACCAGCAGAGGCGGCAGGTTATCTAGCAATCAGCCCCAGCATTTT. Drawing the rest from reference TRBV15 and TRBJ1-5, the complete variable domain is DAMVIQNPRYQVTQFGKPVTLSCSQTLNHNVMYWYQQKSSQAPKLLFHYYDKDFNNEADTPDNFQSRRPNTSFCFLDIRSPGLGDTAMYLCATSRGGRLSSNQPQHFGDGTRLSIL.

This clonotype was found many times. The CDR3 loop is CASSSKVGTEAFF. The CDR3 nucleotides are TGTGCCAGCAGTAGTAAGGTAGGCACTGAAGCTTTCTTT. V usage is TRBV3-1 and J usage is TRBJ1-1; D is uncertain. The V end was cut by 6 bases, the J end by 4 bases, with 12 bases between. The CDR3 sequence is 13 residues long. Germline values: CDR1 LGHDT, CDR2 YNNKEL (reference sequence).

This clonotype was seen at least ten times. DNA of the CDR3: TGTGCCAGCAGCGCCAGGGAGTTGAACACTGAAGCTTTCTTT. It is translated as CASSARELNTEAFF. This rearrangement joins TRBV27 to TRBJ1-1, with a weak D call TRBD1 (5 bases). Trimming took off 6 bases at V and 0 bases at J, with 11 bases between the two ends. The V gene's germline CDR1 is MNHEY and CDR2 SMNVEV (reference sequence). The CDR3 is made up of 14 amino acids.

V usage is TRBV30 and J usage is TRBJ2-7; 9 bases line up with TRBD1. There are 13 residues in the CDR3. The V gene's germline CDR1 is GTSNPN and CDR2 SVGIG (reference sequence). V shed 3 bases, J shed 5 bases, and the junction held 5 bases outside the gene matches. CDR3 residues: CAWRGTGIHEQYF. The DNA of the CDR3 is TGTGCCTGGAGGGGGACAGGGATACACGAGCAGTACTTC.